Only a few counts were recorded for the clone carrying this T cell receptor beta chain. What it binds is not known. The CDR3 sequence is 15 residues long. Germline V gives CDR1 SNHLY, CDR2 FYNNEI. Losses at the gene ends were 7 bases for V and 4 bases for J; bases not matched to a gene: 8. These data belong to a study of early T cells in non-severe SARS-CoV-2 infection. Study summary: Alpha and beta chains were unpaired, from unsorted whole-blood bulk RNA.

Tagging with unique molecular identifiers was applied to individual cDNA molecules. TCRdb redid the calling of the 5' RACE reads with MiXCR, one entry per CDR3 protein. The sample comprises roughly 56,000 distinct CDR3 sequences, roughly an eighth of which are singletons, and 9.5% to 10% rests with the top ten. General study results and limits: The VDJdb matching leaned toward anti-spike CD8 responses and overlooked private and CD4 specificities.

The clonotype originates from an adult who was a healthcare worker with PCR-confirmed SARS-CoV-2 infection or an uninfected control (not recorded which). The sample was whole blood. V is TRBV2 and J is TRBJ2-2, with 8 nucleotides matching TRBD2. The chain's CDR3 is CASNGGGAPTGELFF. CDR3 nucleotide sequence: TGTGCCAGCAACGGGGGGGGCGCTCCCACCGGGGAGCTGTTTTTT.